One sample yielded the 18 T cell receptor beta chains listed below, sequenced in a study of cytomegalovirus exposure and HLA in healthy donors. 60 Vbeta and 13 Jbeta primers were used in PCR. TCRdb's copy holds only in-frame clones and misses some; the assay was immunoSEQ multiplex PCR. The sample lists around 78,000 clones; 80% were seen once. Sequencing was performed on PBMCs. These receptor sequences come from a male donor in good health and CMV-seronegative.

This clone came up a few times. V usage is TRBV6-1 and J usage is TRBJ1-2, with D hard to call. Deletions cut 1 base from V and 5 bases from J, with 8 bases between. Germline loops: CDR1 MNHNS, CDR2 SASEGT. This CDR3 is built from 13 residues. The CDR3 DNA reads TGTGCCAGCAGTGAAGGGGCAGTGTATGGCTACACCTTC. Protein product: CASSEGAVYGYTF.

CDR3 DNA sequence: TGCGCCAGCAGCTTGGACGCTAGCGGGACCTACAATGAGCAGTTCTTC. It translates to CASSLDASGTYNEQFF. The V gene is TRBV5-1, the J gene TRBJ2-1, with 9 nucleotides matching TRBD2. Trimming cost V 0 bases and J 2 bases; bases outside gene matches: 3. This CDR3 contains 16 residues. CDR1 is SGHRS, CDR2 YFSETQ, per germline.

V is TRBV11-2 and J is TRBJ2-3, with 12 bases lining up with TRBD2. Germline V gene sequence: CDR1 SGHAT, CDR2 FQNNGV. The J segment lost 2 bases and the V segment lost 5 bases, leaving 5 bases of the junction unmatched. The CDR3 length is 16 residues. In DNA form, the CDR3 reads TGTGCCAGCAGCACCCGACTAGCGGGAGTCACAGATACGCAGTATTTT. This encodes CASSTRLAGVTDTQYF.

The V and J genes are TRBV6-1 and TRBJ1-5; D possibly corresponds to TRBD1 (6 bases). Germline V gene sequence: CDR1 MNHNS, CDR2 SASEGT. V was clipped by 1 base and J by 5 bases, with 15 bases between them. This CDR3 is built from 16 residues. The CDR3 protein is CASSEVPGVEYQPQHF. CDR3 in DNA: TGTGCCAGCAGTGAAGTACCAGGGGTGGAGTATCAGCCCCAGCATTTT.

The chain is built from TRBV2 and TRBJ2-7, with a tentative D call TRBD1 (6 bases). CDR1 is SNHLY, CDR2 FYNNEI, per germline. This CDR3 has 13 residues. Trimming left V 9 bases short and J 6 bases short, with 18 bases between. The CDR3 loop is CASHRDTTGEQYF. The CDR3 bases are TGTGCCAGTCACCGGGACACCACCGGCGAGCAGTACTTC.

The chain couples TRBV30 to TRBJ2-5; weak D call: TRBD2 (6 bases). Germline CDR1 is GTSNPN and CDR2 is SVGIG (reference sequence). CDR3 length: 13 amino acids. Trimming shortened V by 0 bases and J by 5 bases, and 10 bases separated the two germline ends. Here the CDR3 reads CAWSVNRGETQYF. For the CDR3, the DNA is TGTGCCTGGAGTGTAAACCGGGGGGAGACCCAGTACTTC.

The chain joins TRBV11-2 to TRBJ2-1, with D tentatively TRBD2 (6 bases). The CDR3 is 14 residues long. The V gene lost 3 bases and the J gene lost 4 bases, with 10 bases spanning the gap. The V gene's germline CDR1 is SGHAT and CDR2 FQNNGV. The CDR3 sequence is CASSFQRVYNEQFF. In DNA, the CDR3 is TGTGCCAGCAGCTTCCAGCGGGTATACAATGAGCAGTTCTTC.

The CDR3 nucleotides read TGTGCCAGCAGCGTAAGACTAGCGGGGGTAGCCTTAATCTCCACAGATACGCAGTATTTT. Residues: CASSVRLAGVALISTDTQYF. This chain links TRBV9 with TRBJ2-3; 12 bases are a match to TRBD2. The V gene end was trimmed by 1 base and the J gene end by 2 bases; junction bases not matched to a gene: 14. The CDR3 runs to 20 residues. Germline V gene sequence: CDR1 SGDLS, CDR2 YYNGEE.

The rearrangement joins TRBV27 to TRBJ2-7; 7 bases map to TRBD1. The germline gives CDR1 MNHEY, CDR2 SMNVEV (reference sequence). The CDR3 consists of 15 residues. V shed 4 bases, J shed 5 bases, and the junction held 11 bases outside the gene matches. CDR3 protein: CASSSGGVGTDEQYF. CDR3 DNA: TGTGCCAGCAGTTCTGGGGGTGTAGGGACAGACGAGCAGTACTTC.

The chain recombines TRBV7-2 with TRBJ2-7; 7 nucleotides agree with TRBD2. The CDR3 is 15 residues long. CDR1 and CDR2 (germline): SGHTA, FQGNSA. V lost 1 base and J lost 5; bases outside the gene matches: 8. The CDR3 loop is CASSLVAGVDNEQYF. Here the CDR3 DNA reads TGTGCCAGCAGCTTAGTCGCGGGGGTCGATAACGAGCAGTACTTC.

V gene TRBV2 combines with J gene TRBJ1-1; 8 bases are shared with TRBD1. The trim removed 7 bases at V and 5 bases at J, leaving 9 bases unmatched. The CDR3 loop spans 14 amino acids. The V gene's germline CDR1 is SNHLY and CDR2 FYNNEI. The CDR3 here is CASTEQGVGTEAFF. The CDR3 DNA reads as TGTGCCAGCACGGAACAGGGGGTAGGAACTGAAGCTTTCTTT.

This clone was seen a few times. The chain couples TRBV7-9 to TRBJ1-1; no clear D gene. The CDR3 runs to 13 residues. V was clipped by 3 bases and J by 1 base, with 6 bases between them. Germline CDR1 and CDR2: SEHNR and FQNEAQ (reference sequence). The CDR3 nucleotides read TGTGCCAGCAGCTTTAAGCGGAACACTGAAGCTTTCTTT. Translation gives CASSFKRNTEAFF.

This clone has only a few counts. The chain has TRBV7-2 and TRBJ2-3, with 9 bases aligning to TRBD2. The CDR3 is 15 residues long. Germline CDR1 reads SGHTA; CDR2 reads FQGNSA. The junction had 5 bases not matched to a gene; V was cut back by 5 bases and J by 2 bases. The CDR3 coding sequence is TGTGCCAGCAGCCCAGCGGGAGGACCCACAGATACGCAGTATTTT. This sequence encodes CASSPAGGPTDTQYF.

The chain has TRBV19 and TRBJ1-1; no definite D call. Trimming removed 7 bases at V and 7 bases at J, with 16 bases between. This CDR3 spans 13 amino acids. Germline V lookup: CDR1 LNHDA, CDR2 SQIVND (reference sequence). CDR3 sequence: CASTTYVGCEAFF. Here the CDR3 DNA reads TGTGCCAGTACCACCTACGTCGGGTGTGAAGCTTTCTTT. The full variable domain, rest sourced from reference TRBV19 and TRBJ1-1, is DGGITQSPKYLFRKEGQNVTLSCEQNLNHDAMYWYRQDPGQGLRLIYYSQIVNDFQKGDIAEGYSVSREKKESFPLTVTSAQKNPTAFYLCASTTYVGCEAFFGQGTRLTVV.

This chain connects TRBV7-9 to TRBJ1-1, with D uncertain. CDR3 length: 17 amino acids. Trimming shortened V by 2 bases and J by 1 base, and 17 bases separated the two germline ends. Per germline, CDR1 SEHNR and CDR2 FQNEAQ (reference sequence). The CDR3 DNA follows: TGTGCCAGCAGCTTAAGGGTGGGGAGGGCGAAGAACACTGAAGCTTTCTTT. It yields the protein CASSLRVGRAKNTEAFF.

This clone was seen a handful of times. The CDR3 DNA is TGTGCCAGCAGCTTTGCGGGAGGACTCGACGAGCAGTACTTC. It encodes CASSFAGGLDEQYF. V is TRBV7-2 and J is TRBJ2-5; TRBD2 matches 8 bases. The J call may be wrong; the DNA end is better matched by TRBJ2-7. The CDR3 has 14 amino acids. Germline V gene sequence: CDR1 SGHTA, CDR2 FQGNSA.

The V gene is TRBV11-3, the J gene TRBJ1-2; TRBD1 matches at 9 bases. The CDR3 is 15 residues long. The V gene end was trimmed by 4 bases and the J gene end by 8 bases; junction bases not matched to a gene: 11. Per germline, CDR1 SGHNT and CDR2 YENEEA. The CDR3 coding sequence is TGTGCCAGCAGCTCCGAAACAGGGGGCTCTTTGGGCTACACCTTC. Translating it yields CASSSETGGSLGYTF.

Comments on this clone: This CDR3 is also generated by other DNA sequences in the sample. The chain has TRBV7-8 and TRBJ1-1; D gene uncertain. The V gene's germline CDR1 is SGHVS and CDR2 FQNEAQ. The length of the CDR3 is 13 residues. Trimming pared 2 bases from V and 1 base from J, leaving 5 bases between. The CDR3 DNA reads TGTGCCAGCAGCTTAACCGGGAACACTGAAGCTTTCTTT. This translates into CASSLTGNTEAFF.